The T cell receptor beta chain described here comes from a study of blood T cell repertoires in COVID-19. V was shortened by 8 bases and J by 3 bases, with 13 bases between the two germline ends. The germline V gene has CDR1 ENHRY and CDR2 SYGVKD. The CDR3 contains 13 residues. The table came from immunoSEQ multiplex PCR; TCRdb's copy has only in-frame clones and leaves some out. The data contain 410,000 or so clones, around 89% of them singletons. Material: peripheral blood. This sequence joins TRBV10-3 and TRBJ1-2; a possible D gene is TRBD1 (6 bases). This clonotype was sampled from a woman aged 40 to 50 with COVID-19, enrolled during active disease. The CDR3 nucleotides read TGTGCCATCCGCACAGGGACCGACTATGGCTACACCTTC. Its translation is CAIRTGTDYGYTF.